Listed here are 21 T cell receptor beta chains from one sample, sequenced in a study of blood T cell repertoires in COVID-19. Generated by immunoSEQ multiplex PCR, the TCRdb table keeps only in-frame clones and is missing some. Of some 300,000 clones in the sample, around 88% are singletons; the top ten hold under 8%. Sequencing was carried out using peripheral blood. The receptors come from a woman aged 25 to 39 who had recovered from COVID-19.

This clone was recorded a few times. V usage is TRBV30 and J usage is TRBJ2-1, with a possible D match to TRBD1 (5 bases). Germline CDR1 GTSNPN, CDR2 SVGIG (reference sequence). V was shortened by 1 base and J by 6 bases, with 16 bases between the two germline ends. CDR3 length: 15 residues. The CDR3 sequence is CAWSEGEWVGNEQFF. CDR3 sequence (DNA): TGTGCCTGGAGTGAAGGGGAATGGGTGGGCAATGAGCAGTTCTTC.

The gene calls are TRBV5-6 and TRBJ1-3, with unresolved D. The ends were cut back, 0 bases at V and 7 bases at J, with 14 bases in the middle. Germline assignment: CDR1 SGHDT and CDR2 YYEEEE. CDR3 length equals 15 residues. CDR3: CASSLVEADGNTIYF. DNA for the CDR3: TGTGCCAGCAGCTTGGTGGAGGCTGATGGGAACACCATATATTTT.

The CDR3 DNA follows: TGTGCCAGCAGACAGGGTTTCACAGATACGCAGTATTTT. Encoded protein: CASRQGFTDTQYF. The V and J genes are TRBV25-1 and TRBJ2-3; TRBD1 might be the D (6 bases). V dropped 6 bases and J dropped 2 bases, with 9 bases sitting between them. Germline V CDR1 and CDR2: MGHDK, SYGVNS. There are 13 residues in the CDR3.

The chain combines TRBV5-6 with TRBJ2-5, with TRBD1 matching 10 bases. V lost 0 bases, J lost 4 bases, and 3 bases stayed unmatched. This CDR3 region has 15 residues. Germline assignment: CDR1 SGHDT and CDR2 YYEEEE. The CDR3 sequence is CASSLEGTGVETQYF. DNA for the CDR3: TGTGCCAGCAGCTTGGAAGGGACAGGGGTAGAGACCCAGTACTTC.

J is TRBJ2-1 and V is TRBV7-3, with 9 bases matching TRBD1. Per the germline V gene, CDR1 is SGHTA and CDR2 is FQGTGA. CDR3 size: 15 residues. J was trimmed by 7 bases and V by 2 bases; bases with no gene match: 6. For the CDR3, the DNA is TGTGCCAGCAGCTTAGAGGACAGGGGTAGTAATGAGCAGTTCTTC. Translating gives CASSLEDRGSNEQFF.

In this sample, this clone turned up many times. The chain is built from TRBV5-1 and TRBJ1-2; 9 nucleotides line up with TRBD1. V was pared by 1 base and J by 4 bases, with 11 bases of the junction left unmatched. The CDR3 totals 17 residues. Germline assignment: CDR1 SGHRS and CDR2 YFSETQ. CDR3 bases: TGCGCCAGCAGCTTGAATCCCCCAGGACAGGGGTTCTATGGCTACACCTTC. It yields the protein CASSLNPPGQGFYGYTF.

The gene calls are TRBV2 and TRBJ2-6; 7 bases match TRBD1. The CDR3 contains 19 residues. Trimming at V came to 9 bases and at J to 2 bases, leaving 19 bases not matched to a gene. The germline V gene encodes CDR1 SNHLY and CDR2 FYNNEI. The CDR3 DNA reads as TGTGCCAGTGGAACTTACGTAGGGGGCGCTTATCCTGGGGCCAACGTCCTGACTTTC. Amino acids: CASGTYVGGAYPGANVLTF.

The rearrangement joins TRBV2 to TRBJ2-2; D may be TRBD2 (5 bases). Looked up from germline, CDR1 is SNHLY and CDR2 is FYNNEI. Trimming took off 6 bases at V and 4 bases at J, with 12 bases between the two ends. There are 14 residues in the CDR3. This CDR3 reads CASRRADFTGELFF. The CDR3 DNA sequence: TGTGCCAGCAGGCGGGCGGACTTCACCGGGGAGCTGTTTTTT.

This chain connects TRBV29-1 to TRBJ2-5, with D maybe TRBD2 (6 bases). Trimming left V 6 bases short and J 2 bases short, with 13 bases between. The germline gives CDR1 SQVTM, CDR2 ANQGSEA. This CDR3 contains 13 residues. The CDR3 DNA reads TGCAGCGTGGCCCGGGACTTACAAGAGACCCAGTACTTC. It is translated as CSVARDLQETQYF.

The rearrangement joins TRBV14 to TRBJ2-5; 10 nucleotides match TRBD2. Germline assignment: CDR1 SGHDN and CDR2 FVKESK. Losses at the gene ends were 2 bases for V and 7 bases for J; bases not matched to a gene: 10. CDR3 length: 16 residues. Here the CDR3 DNA reads TGTGCCAGCAGCCAAACCGGGACTAGCGTTTTGGGGACCCAGTACTTC. It encodes CASSQTGTSVLGTQYF. The full variable domain, in which reference TRBV14 and TRBJ2-5 provide the parts outside the CDR3, is EAGVTQFPSHSVIEKGQTVTLRCDPISGHDNLYWYRRVMGKEIKFLLHFVKESKQDESGMPNNRFLAERTGGTYSTLKVQPAELEDSGVYFCASSQTGTSVLGTQYFGPGTRLLVL.

The chain is built from TRBV7-8 and TRBJ1-2, with 10 bases lining up with TRBD1. Trimming cost V 8 bases and J 0 bases; bases outside gene matches: 9. Germline values: CDR1 SGHVS, CDR2 FQNEAQ. The length of the CDR3 is 16 residues. CDR3 sequence (DNA): TGTGCCAGCGCCACCGGGACAGGGGATGCTAACTATGGCTACACCTTC. Its protein is CASATGTGDANYGYTF.

The chain carries TRBV3-1 (or the pseudogene TRBV3-2) and TRBJ2-7, with 7 bases fitting TRBD2. CDR3 length: 13 amino acids. J gave up 3 bases and V 4 bases, and 3 bases lay outside the gene matches. Germline loops: CDR1 LGHDT, CDR2 YNNKEL (reference sequence). The CDR3 protein is CASSRSGGYEQYF. CDR3 DNA sequence: TGTGCCAGCAGCCGCTCGGGGGGCTACGAGCAGTACTTC.

The rearrangement uses TRBV7-2 and TRBJ2-7; 9 bases fit TRBD1. CDR3 length: 12 residues. Trimming removed 10 bases from V and 2 bases from J; junction bases left unmatched: 3. Germline V lookup: CDR1 SGHTA, CDR2 FQGNSA. In DNA, the CDR3 is TGTGCCACCCGGGACAGGGCCTACGAGCAGTACTTC. Its protein product is CATRDRAYEQYF.

This rearrangement joins TRBV4-2 to TRBJ1-1; no definite D call. Looked up from germline, CDR1 is LGHNA and CDR2 is YNFKEQ. The V end was cut by 0 bases, the J end by 6 bases, with 8 bases between. This CDR3 comprises 13 residues. CDR3 amino acids: CASSQENEAEAFF. CDR3 coding DNA: TGTGCCAGCAGCCAAGAGAATGAGGCTGAAGCTTTCTTT.

This clone was picked up one time. The chain links TRBV19 to TRBJ1-6; 9 positions agree with TRBD1. This CDR3 is 15 amino acids long. The germline V gene has CDR1 LNHDA and CDR2 SQIVND (reference sequence). V lost 4 bases and J lost 8; bases outside the gene matches: 6. CDR3 protein: CASSTTGGLDSPLHF. CDR3 coding DNA: TGTGCCAGTAGTACAACAGGGGGCCTCGATTCACCCCTCCACTTT.

The chain links TRBV4-1 to TRBJ2-6, with 15 bases lining up with TRBD2. Germline V gives CDR1 MGHRA, CDR2 YSYEKL. The CDR3 runs 21 residues. V lost 3 bases and J lost 3; bases outside the gene matches: 12. CDR3 in DNA: TGCGCCAGCAGCCACCCAAGGACTAGCGGGGGGGCAGGAAGTGGGGCCAACGTCCTGACTTTC. Residues: CASSHPRTSGGAGSGANVLTF.

As to this clone: This sample also contains other DNA sequences that code for the same CDR3. V usage is TRBV20-1 and J usage is TRBJ1-1; 7 bases line up with TRBD1. With 5 bases clipped from V and 5 bases from J, the junction kept 2 bases outside the gene matches. The CDR3 length is 11 residues. The germline V gene has CDR1 DFQATT and CDR2 SNEGSKA (reference sequence). For the CDR3, the DNA is TGCAGTGCTTCAGGGGGTACTGAAGCTTTCTTT. Protein sequence: CSASGGTEAFF.

The CDR3, as DNA: TGTGCCAGCAGCTTAGAGGGAGGCTATGGCTACACCTTC. Protein sequence: CASSLEGGYGYTF. The chain recombines TRBV13 with TRBJ1-2, with D unresolved. This CDR3 has 13 amino acids. Trimming took 1 base from V and 4 from J, leaving 7 bases between them. CDR1 is PRHDT, CDR2 FYEKMQ, per germline (reference sequence).

This clone appeared a few times. The J gene is TRBJ1-2, the V gene TRBV28; a weak D match, TRBD1 (5 bases). Germline V gene lookup returns CDR1 MDHEN and CDR2 SYDVKM. The CDR3 has 17 amino acids. Trimming cost V 2 bases and J 5 bases, with 21 bases left between them. CDR3 in DNA: TGTGCCAGCAGTTTACCCGTGGGAGGAGGGGAGAATTATGGCTACACCTTC. Encoded protein: CASSLPVGGGENYGYTF.

The V gene is TRBV4-2, the J gene TRBJ2-7, with 9 bases matching TRBD1. Germline V lookup: CDR1 LGHNA, CDR2 YNFKEQ. V lost 0 bases and J lost 2; bases outside the gene matches: 2. The CDR3 extends over 15 amino acids. CDR3 bases: TGTGCCAGCAGCCAAGAGTGGACAGGGGCCTACGAGCAGTACTTC. Encoded protein: CASSQEWTGAYEQYF.

The V and J genes are TRBV6-5 and TRBJ1-1; a weak D match, TRBD1 (6 bases). CDR3 length equals 15 residues. Trimming pared 7 bases from V and 3 bases from J, leaving 18 bases between. Germline V lookup: CDR1 MNHEY, CDR2 SVGAGI. CDR3 nucleotides: TGTGCCAGCATTACAGGGTTGGGTAGGTACACTGAAGCTTTCTTT. Translated, it gives CASITGLGRYTEAFF.